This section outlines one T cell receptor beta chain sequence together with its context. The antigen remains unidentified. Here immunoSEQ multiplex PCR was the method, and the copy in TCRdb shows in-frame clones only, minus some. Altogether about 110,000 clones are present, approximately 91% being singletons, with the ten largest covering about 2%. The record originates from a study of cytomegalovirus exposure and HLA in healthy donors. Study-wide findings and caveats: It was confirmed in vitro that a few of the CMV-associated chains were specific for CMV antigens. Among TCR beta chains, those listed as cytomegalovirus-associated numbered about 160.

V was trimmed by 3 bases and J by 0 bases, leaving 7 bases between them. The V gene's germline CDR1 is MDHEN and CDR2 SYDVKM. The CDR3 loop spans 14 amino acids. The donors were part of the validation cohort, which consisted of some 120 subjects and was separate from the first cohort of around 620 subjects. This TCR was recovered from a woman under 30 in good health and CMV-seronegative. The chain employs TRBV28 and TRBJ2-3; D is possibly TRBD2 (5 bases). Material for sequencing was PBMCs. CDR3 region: CASSFGGSTDTQYF. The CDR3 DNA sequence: TGTGCCAGCAGTTTTGGCGGGAGCACAGATACGCAGTATTTT.